The sequence of this T cell receptor (beta chain) was determined in a study of shared clonotypes between healthy human individuals. The V gene lost 5 bases and the J gene lost 8 bases, with 12 bases spanning the gap. Germline V gene sequence: CDR1 SNHLY, CDR2 FYNNEI. The CDR3 covers 13 residues. The assay was immunoSEQ multiplex PCR, and TCRdb's table has in-frame clones only and misses some. The sample yields 2,500,000 or so clones, around 90% seen once. The specimen sequenced was naive CD4+ T cells from PBMCs. As for subset: CD45RA+ positively selected. The chain uses TRBV2 and TRBJ1-4; D gene unclear. The clonotype was recovered from a young man in good health. Some clones in this sample may be carry-over from other donors' samples. This CDR3 is CASSQSGREKLFF. In nucleotides, the CDR3 is TGTGCCAGCAGTCAATCCGGGAGAGAAAAACTGTTTTTT.